Included here is one T cell receptor beta chain sequence, with context. Its antigen is not known. This CDR3 region has 17 residues. Germline values: CDR1 SGHDN, CDR2 FVKESK. V lost 4 bases and J 5 bases, leaving 22 bases between the germline ends. This sample was included in a study of beta chain features in type 1 diabetes. Overall study: All of the samples together had approximately 100,000,000 sorted cells examined. Overall study results and limits: Cells that show high TCR expression could be over-represented by cDNA sequencing. Compared with healthy donors, patients appeared to share more similar naive, central memory and regulatory TCRB repertoires.

Expressed TCRB transcripts were sequenced after all isolated RNA was converted to cDNA. An average approximately 4 million reads came from naive, central memory and regulatory T cell samples. Here immunoSEQ multiplex PCR was the method, and the copy in TCRdb shows in-frame clones only, minus some. The sample holds 600,000 to 650,000 clones, 15% to 17% seen once. This TCR derives from a man younger than 35 in good health. This chain uses TRBV14 with TRBJ2-3; D is possibly TRBD1 or TRBD2 (5 bases each). What was sequenced was naive CD4+ T cells from blood. The CDR3 nucleotides read TGTGCCAGCAGCCTAGCGCTTGCGTCCAGGGTAAAAGATACGCAGTATTTT. Translation gives CASSLALASRVKDTQYF.